One and the same sample provided the 7 T cell receptor beta chains below, sequenced in a study of blood T cell repertoires in COVID-19. Assay: immunoSEQ multiplex PCR; the TCRdb copy retains only in-frame clones and omits some. In the table there are 150,000 to 200,000 clones, more than 75% of which are singletons. Sequencing was done on a sample of peripheral blood. The receptors stem from a man aged 65-85 years with acute or convalescent COVID-19.

This CDR3 is CASSFQGFSNQPQHF. CDR3 DNA: TGTGCCAGCAGCTTCCAGGGGTTCAGCAATCAGCCCCAGCATTTT. The chain links TRBV7-2 to TRBJ1-5, with D perhaps matching TRBD1 (6 bases). Looked up from germline, CDR1 is SGHTA and CDR2 is FQGNSA. Trimming removed 3 bases from V and 1 base from J, with 10 bases in between. This CDR3 is built from 15 residues.

As regards this clone: The conserved phenylalanine or tryptophan normally closing the CDR3 is absent here, so this likely arose from a read error. No DNA is shown, since the ends of the CDR3 on it are uncertain; the CDR3 is the one TCRdb lists. The chain joins TRBV3-1 (or the pseudogene TRBV3-2) to TRBJ1-1; the table calls TRBD1, which could not be checked here. CDR1 and CDR2 from the germline V gene are LGHDT and YNNKEL (reference sequence). The CDR3 has 8 residues if both end residues are counted. The CDR3 loop reads CASSRQGL.

The V call is TRBV9, the J call TRBJ2-5; a possible D gene is TRBD1 (6 bases). There are 14 residues in the CDR3. The germline V and J ends were trimmed by 2 bases and 1 base, with 9 bases remaining between them. CDR1 is SGDLS and CDR2 is YYNGEE in the germline V gene. The CDR3, as DNA: TGTGCCAGCAGCGTTACGGACAGCCAAGAGACCCAGTACTTC. This sequence encodes CASSVTDSQETQYF.

In its sample, this clone was seen once. V usage is TRBV7-9 and J usage is TRBJ1-2; D may be TRBD1 (5 bases). Germline values: CDR1 SEHNR, CDR2 FQNEAQ (reference sequence). Trimming stripped 2 bases from V and 6 bases from J, with 13 bases between. The CDR3 length is 14 residues. CDR3 protein: CASSLRGGSDGYTF. The CDR3 DNA reads as TGTGCCAGCAGCTTACGCGGGGGGAGTGATGGCTACACCTTC.

The gene calls are TRBV5-8 and TRBJ2-7, with D perhaps matching TRBD1 (5 bases). V was cut by 2 bases and J by 0 bases, with 6 bases left in between. In germline, CDR1 is SGHTS, CDR2 YDEGEE. This CDR3 has 13 amino acids. For the CDR3, the DNA is TGTGCCAGCAGCTTCGACAGCTCCTACGAGCAGTACTTC. It specifies CASSFDSSYEQYF. Drawing the rest from reference TRBV5-8 and TRBJ2-7, the complete variable domain is EAGVTQSPTHLIKTRGQQATLRCSPISGHTSVYWYQQALGLGLQFLLWYDEGEERNRGNFPPRFSGRQFPNYSSELNVNALELEDSALYLCASSFDSSYEQYFGPGTRLTVT.

The chain couples TRBV6-1 to TRBJ1-1, with D unclear. The CDR3 contains 13 residues. Trimming left V 2 bases short and J 5 bases short, with 9 bases between. Germline assignment: CDR1 MNHNS and CDR2 SASEGT. The CDR3 sequence: CASSENTITEAFF. The DNA for the CDR3 is TGTGCCAGCAGTGAAAACACCATAACTGAAGCTTTCTTT.

This clone was seen a handful of times. This chain connects TRBV27 to TRBJ1-2; 8 positions match TRBD1. Per germline, CDR1 MNHEY and CDR2 SMNVEV (reference sequence). This CDR3 is 14 amino acids long. J was trimmed by 8 bases and V by 5 bases; bases with no gene match: 10. The CDR3 nucleotides read TGTGCCAGCAGTCTCCAGACAGGGGACGACGGCTACACCTTC. As protein: CASSLQTGDDGYTF.